What follows are 16 T cell receptor beta chains derived from one specimen sequenced in a study of spatial heterogeneity in lung cancer. Time point meaning: sample taken at primary tumor resection. The input material, whole RNA from tumor, nontumor lung or frozen PBMC, was sequenced unsorted. TCRdb redid the calling of the 5' RACE reads with MiXCR, one entry per CDR3 protein. The sample comprises about 17,000 distinct CDR3 sequences, around 21% of which are singletons, and about 19% rests with the top ten. Source: PBMCs, taken at surgery. The receptor set was obtained from a female donor with early-stage non-small cell lung cancer.

This clonotype was seen a few times. The chain couples TRBV10-3 to TRBJ2-7, with 8 bases matching TRBD1. The V and J ends lost 6 bases and 5 bases, in that order; junction bases with no gene match: 12. Germline CDR1 is ENHRY and CDR2 is SYGVKD. The length of the CDR3 is 15 residues. CDR3 protein: CAIRGAGGAVDEQYF. The CDR3 DNA sequence: TGTGCCATCAGGGGCGCAGGGGGCGCCGTGGACGAGCAGTACTTC.

This clonotype showed up many times. The chain joins TRBV9 to TRBJ2-2; 7 bases fit TRBD1. V lost 5 bases and J lost 2; bases outside the gene matches: 3. CDR1 SGDLS and CDR2 YYNGEE come from the germline V gene. The CDR3 has 14 residues. The chain's CDR3 is CASSGTVNTGELFF. Written as DNA, the CDR3 is TGTGCCAGCAGTGGGACAGTCAACACCGGGGAGCTGTTTTTT.

By proportion, this clonotype is medium-sized (0.01 to 0.1%). The gene calls are TRBV4-2 and TRBJ2-1; D is perhaps TRBD2 (6 bases). The CDR3 is 17 amino acids. Germline values: CDR1 LGHNA, CDR2 YNFKEQ. V was shortened by 3 bases and J by 1 base, with 16 bases between the two germline ends. This CDR3 reads CASSHRDHGGSYNEQFF. As DNA, the CDR3 is TGTGCCAGCAGCCATAGGGACCACGGGGGTTCCTACAATGAGCAGTTCTTC.

This clonotype has at least ten counts. The chain links TRBV18 to TRBJ2-3; 8 bases line up with TRBD1. The CDR3 totals 16 residues. Germline V gene sequence: CDR1 KGHSH, CDR2 LQKENI. J was trimmed by 3 bases and V by 6 bases; bases with no gene match: 11. CDR3 bases: TGTGCCAGCTCTCGACAGGGGCCGCCCCAAACAGATACGCAGTATTTT. Protein: CASSRQGPPQTDTQYF.

This clonotype has at least ten counts. The CDR3, as DNA: TGTGCCAGCAGCTTGGCCCGGGCAGATAAAGAGACCCAGTACTTC. Amino acid sequence: CASSLARADKETQYF. This sequence joins TRBV5-4 and TRBJ2-5; D not certain. CDR3 length: 15 residues. Between the trimmed V and J ends, which lost 0 bases and 3 bases, there was a span of 12 bases. Germline values: CDR1 SGHNT, CDR2 YYREEE (reference sequence).

This clonotype has at least ten counts. This chain uses TRBV7-8 with TRBJ2-1; 7 bases agree with TRBD2. The CDR3 runs to 15 residues. Germline-derived CDR1 and CDR2 are SGHVS and FQNEAQ. V was pared by 5 bases and J by 8 bases, with 12 bases of the junction left unmatched. The CDR3 sequence: CASSPGVAGAYEQFF. As DNA, the CDR3 is TGTGCCAGCAGCCCGGGTGTGGCGGGAGCCTATGAGCAGTTCTTC.

This clonotype was observed at least ten times. The chain links TRBV24-1 to TRBJ2-3, with D unresolved. The CDR3 consists of 13 residues. Germline V gene sequence: CDR1 KGHDR, CDR2 SFDVKD. V was trimmed by 4 bases and J by 10 bases, leaving 14 bases between them. As DNA, the CDR3 is TGTGCCACCAGTGACAACCAGGCAGGTGCGCAGTATTTT. This codes for CATSDNQAGAQYF.

At least ten counts were recorded for this clonotype. This chain connects TRBV20-1 to TRBJ2-1; D is tentatively TRBD1 or TRBD2 (5 bases each). Trimming shortened V by 0 bases and J by 1 base, and 16 bases separated the two germline ends. The length of the CDR3 is 17 residues. Germline values: CDR1 DFQATT, CDR2 SNEGSKA (reference sequence). For the CDR3, the DNA is TGCAGTGCTAGAGATGATCAGGGAGTAGAATCCTACAATGAGCAGTTCTTC. This gives the protein CSARDDQGVESYNEQFF.

This clonotype showed up just a few times. The J gene is TRBJ2-7, the V gene TRBV20-1, with 7 nucleotides matching TRBD2. V gave up 6 bases and J gave up 6 bases; unmatched junction bases: 8. Germline CDR1 and CDR2: DFQATT and SNEGSKA (reference sequence). This CDR3 has 12 residues. The CDR3 DNA is TGCAGTGCCCACTCGGGGGGACCCGAGCAGTACTTC. Encoded protein: CSAHSGGPEQYF.

The rearrangement uses TRBV6-2 or TRBV6-3 and TRBJ2-3; D might be TRBD2 (5 bases). The CDR3 is 18 amino acids. Germline CDR1 and CDR2: MNHEY and SVGEGT. V shed 0 bases and J shed 3 bases, with 19 bases lying between them. This CDR3 is CASSYSGYRPRGTDTQYF. The CDR3, as DNA: TGTGCCAGCAGTTACTCGGGATATAGGCCACGAGGGACAGATACGCAGTATTTT.

This clonotype has at least ten counts. The CDR3 is CASTSLAPRRGETQYF. The CDR3 nucleotides read TGTGCCAGCACCTCCCTGGCACCCCGGAGGGGAGAGACCCAGTACTTC. The chain combines TRBV6-2 or TRBV6-3 with TRBJ2-5, with D tentatively TRBD2 (6 bases). V lost 7 bases, J lost 4 bases, and 22 bases lay in between. The CDR3 covers 16 residues. Looked up from germline, CDR1 is MNHEY and CDR2 is SVGEGT.

The gene calls are TRBV7-9 and TRBJ2-5, with 11 bases identical to TRBD2. Germline CDR1 is SEHNR and CDR2 is FQNEAQ (reference sequence). With V trimmed by 8 bases and J by 7 bases, 9 bases remained unmatched. This CDR3 has 14 residues. CDR3 coding DNA: TGTGCCAGCTTACTAGCGGGAGACCTGGGGACCCAGTACTTC. Protein sequence: CASLLAGDLGTQYF.

This clonotype is labeled as medium-sized. The chain joins TRBV7-2 to TRBJ2-3; no reliable D call. Germline CDR1 is SGHTA and CDR2 is FQGNSA. Between the trimmed V and J ends, which lost 5 bases and 1 base, there was a span of 16 bases. The CDR3 totals 16 residues. The CDR3 protein is CASSPNRVFGTDTQYF. CDR3 DNA: TGTGCCAGCAGCCCGAATCGGGTATTTGGCACAGATACGCAGTATTTT.

There are many counts of this clonotype. The chain has TRBV11-2 and TRBJ2-3; D may be TRBD1 (6 bases). The CDR3 totals 15 residues. V gave up 5 bases and J gave up 2 bases, with 14 bases separating them. Germline CDR1 reads SGHAT; CDR2 reads FQNNGV. CDR3 residues: CASSRSTGYTDTQYF. The CDR3 DNA reads TGTGCCAGCAGCCGGTCGACAGGCTACACAGATACGCAGTATTTT.

This clonotype was recorded many times. The CDR3 nucleotides read TGTGCCAGCAGCTTCCCTCAGGGGTCCTACAATGAGCAGTTCTTC. Translating it yields CASSFPQGSYNEQFF. V and J are TRBV11-2 and TRBJ2-1; D possibly corresponds to TRBD1 (6 bases). With 3 bases removed from V and 1 base from J, the gap between germline ends came to 10 bases. There are 15 residues in the CDR3. CDR1 SGHAT and CDR2 FQNNGV come from the germline V gene.

Many counts were recorded for this clonotype. The gene calls are TRBV7-2 and TRBJ1-5; maybe TRBD1 (5 bases). The CDR3 has 15 amino acids. In germline, CDR1 is SGHTA, CDR2 FQGNSA. V was pared by 5 bases and J by 3 bases, with 14 bases between. The CDR3 reads CASSLGSGFNQPQHF. The CDR3 DNA is TGTGCCAGCAGCCTTGGGTCAGGGTTCAATCAGCCCCAGCATTTT.